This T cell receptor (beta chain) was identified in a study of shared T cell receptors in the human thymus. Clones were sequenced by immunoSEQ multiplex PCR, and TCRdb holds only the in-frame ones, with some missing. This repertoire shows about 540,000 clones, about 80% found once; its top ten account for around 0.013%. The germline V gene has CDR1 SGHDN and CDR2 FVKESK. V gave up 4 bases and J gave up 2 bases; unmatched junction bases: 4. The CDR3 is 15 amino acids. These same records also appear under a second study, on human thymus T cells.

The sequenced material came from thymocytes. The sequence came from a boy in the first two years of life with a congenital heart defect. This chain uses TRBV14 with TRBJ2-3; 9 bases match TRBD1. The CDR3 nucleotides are TGTGCCAGCAGCCGTCGGGACAGGGTCACAGATACGCAGTATTTT. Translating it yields CASSRRDRVTDTQYF.